A selection of T cell receptor beta chains follows, all from one sample in a study of metastatic and nonmetastatic thyroid tumors. From the PCR reads, TCRdb re-called clones with MiXCR. Counted here are about 60,000 clones, around 15% occurring once; the ten biggest clones make up roughly a tenth. The sample comprised blood. These receptors all come from a male donor with papillary thyroid cancer or a benign thyroid nodule (not recorded which). Some clones in this sample may be carry-over from other donors' samples. CDR3s include the opening cysteine and the closing phenylalanine or tryptophan. A D gene is named only where the DNA matches it firmly. The listing skips clone size in some rows; elsewhere it reads once, few, many or a size class.

clone_size: many; d_call: .; j_call: TRBJ2-1; v_call: TRBV28; cdr3_nt: TGTGCCAGCAGGTTCTCCTACAATGAGCAGTTCTTC; cdr3_aa: CASRFSYNEQFF
clone_size: .; d_call: .; j_call: TRBJ1-1; v_call: TRBV5-1; cdr3_nt: TGCGCCTGCAGCTCCACAGGTATCGACACTGAAGCTTTCTTT; cdr3_aa: CACSSTGIDTEAFF
clone_size: many; d_call: TRBD2; j_call: TRBJ2-5; v_call: TRBV5-4; cdr3_nt: TGTGCCAGCAGCTCGGACTGGACTAGCGGGAACACGGCCTTTCAAGAGACCCAGTACTTC; cdr3_aa: CASSSDWTSGNTAFQETQYF
clone_size: many; d_call: TRBD1; j_call: TRBJ2-7; v_call: TRBV5-1; cdr3_nt: TGCGCCAGCAGCTCCCGGGACAGGGGGCTCCTGGAAACCTACGAGCAGTACTTC; cdr3_aa: CASSSRDRGLLETYEQYF
clone_size: many; d_call: TRBD2; j_call: TRBJ2-3; v_call: TRBV7-2; cdr3_nt: TGTGCCAGCAGCCACCCGCTTAGCGGGGGTATCTCAGATACGCAGTATTTT; cdr3_aa: CASSHPLSGGISDTQYF
clone_size: many; d_call: TRBD2; j_call: TRBJ2-1; v_call: TRBV25-1; cdr3_nt: TGTGCCAGCAGTGCATCCTATAGGGAGGGGAAGGGTTGGAATGAGCAGTTCTTC; cdr3_aa: CASSASYREGKGWNEQFF
clone_size: .; d_call: TRBD1; j_call: TRBJ1-1; v_call: TRBV4-1; cdr3_nt: TGCGCCAGCAGCAAATTAACAGGGGTGGTTAGAGCTTTCTTT; cdr3_aa: CASSKLTGVVRAFF
clone_size: many; d_call: .; j_call: TRBJ2-4; v_call: TRBV7-2; cdr3_nt: TGTGCCAGCAGCTTAGGGCTGACACTAGCCAAAAACATTCAGTACTTC; cdr3_aa: CASSLGLTLAKNIQYF
clone_size: many; d_call: .; j_call: TRBJ1-2; v_call: TRBV7-6; cdr3_nt: TGTGCCAGCAGCTTAGGGCAGGGCGGAACTAACTATGGCTACACCTTC; cdr3_aa: CASSLGQGGTNYGYTF
clone_size: many; d_call: .; j_call: TRBJ2-1; v_call: TRBV9; cdr3_nt: TGTGCCAGCAGCCTACATTCGAGTAGGGATCGTGGTCGCAATGAGCAGTTCTTC; cdr3_aa: CASSLHSSRDRGRNEQFF
clone_size: many; d_call: .; j_call: TRBJ2-7; v_call: TRBV19; cdr3_nt: TGTGCCAGTAGTACAGGGAGCGAGCAGTACTTC; cdr3_aa: CASSTGSEQYF
clone_size: many; d_call: TRBD1; j_call: TRBJ1-2; v_call: TRBV20-1; cdr3_nt: TGCAGTGCTAGAGACCCCGGGACAGGGGGATATGGCTACACCTTC; cdr3_aa: CSARDPGTGGYGYTF
clone_size: many; d_call: TRBD1; j_call: TRBJ2-1; v_call: TRBV11-1; cdr3_nt: TGTGCCAGCAGCTTAGAACGACAGGGGGCTTTAGGCGAGCAGTTCTTC; cdr3_aa: CASSLERQGALGEQFF
clone_size: many; d_call: .; j_call: TRBJ2-7; v_call: TRBV2; cdr3_nt: TGTGCCAGCACCACGCCCGACGGGACATTGGTGCCGCGCCCTTACGAGCAGTACTTC; cdr3_aa: CASTTPDGTLVPRPYEQYF
clone_size: many; d_call: .; j_call: TRBJ2-1; v_call: TRBV19; cdr3_nt: TGTGCCAGTAGCCCGGGGAATGAGCAGTTCTTC; cdr3_aa: CASSPGNEQFF
clone_size: many; d_call: .; j_call: TRBJ2-3; v_call: TRBV6-1; cdr3_nt: TGTGCCAGCAACCCGGGGGGTAGGGGGAGCACAGATACGCAGTATTTT; cdr3_aa: CASNPGGRGSTDTQYF
clone_size: many; d_call: .; j_call: TRBJ2-3; v_call: TRBV5-1; cdr3_nt: TGCGCCAGCAGCTTGGCGGGAGGCACAGATACGCAGTATTTT; cdr3_aa: CASSLAGGTDTQYF
clone_size: many; d_call: .; j_call: TRBJ1-1; v_call: TRBV19; cdr3_nt: TGTGCCAGTAGTCGGATGGGGGGCGGGAACACTGAAGCTTTCTTT; cdr3_aa: CASSRMGGGNTEAFF
clone_size: many; d_call: .; j_call: TRBJ2-5; v_call: TRBV20-1; cdr3_nt: TGCAGTGCTAGAGATAACAAGGGGGAGATAGAGACCCAGTACTTC; cdr3_aa: CSARDNKGEIETQYF
clone_size: few; d_call: TRBD2; j_call: TRBJ2-2; v_call: TRBV10-3; cdr3_nt: TGTGCCATCAGTGAGTCGAAATCTAGCGGGAGTGATAGTATAGAGAGAACCGGGGAGCTGTTTTTT; cdr3_aa: CAISESKSSGSDSIERTGELFF
clone_size: .; d_call: .; j_call: TRBJ1-6; v_call: TRBV6-9; cdr3_nt: TGTGCCAGCAGTTACCCTTCCTCCCAGGGGCGGTGTTCACCCCTCCACTTT; cdr3_aa: CASSYPSSQGRCSPLHF
clone_size: many; d_call: TRBD1; j_call: TRBJ1-2; v_call: TRBV10-3; cdr3_nt: TGTGCCATCAGTGGCCGGCAGGGGGCTGGGGGCTACACCTTC; cdr3_aa: CAISGRQGAGGYTF
clone_size: many; d_call: .; j_call: TRBJ2-7; v_call: TRBV7-3; cdr3_nt: TGTGCCAGCAGCTTACGGCAGGGAACGACCTACGAGCAGTACTTC; cdr3_aa: CASSLRQGTTYEQYF
clone_size: many; d_call: TRBD1; j_call: TRBJ1-1; v_call: TRBV7-2; cdr3_nt: TGTGCCAGCAGCTTCGACAGGGCGACTGAAGCTTTCTTT; cdr3_aa: CASSFDRATEAFF
clone_size: many; d_call: .; j_call: TRBJ1-5; v_call: TRBV12-3/TRBV12-4; cdr3_nt: TGTGCCAGCAATAGGGACATTAGTCAGCCCCAGCATTTT; cdr3_aa: CASNRDISQPQHF
clone_size: many; d_call: .; j_call: TRBJ1-5; v_call: TRBV19; cdr3_nt: TGTGCCAGTAGTTCCATTGACGGGTTCAATCAGCCCCAGCATTTT; cdr3_aa: CASSSIDGFNQPQHF
clone_size: few; d_call: .; j_call: TRBJ1-1; v_call: TRBV28; cdr3_nt: TGTGCCAGTTATACCGGGCCCTCTCGAGCTTTCTTT; cdr3_aa: CASYTGPSRAFF
clone_size: many; d_call: TRBD2; j_call: TRBJ2-1; v_call: TRBV9; cdr3_nt: TGTGCCAGCAGCCTCCCTCCTGGGACTAGTGTCGATGAGCAGTTCTTC; cdr3_aa: CASSLPPGTSVDEQFF
clone_size: many; d_call: .; j_call: TRBJ1-3; v_call: TRBV12-3/TRBV12-4; cdr3_nt: TGTGCCAGCAGTGCATTCAGGGGCTCCCTCTCTGGAAACACCATATATTTT; cdr3_aa: CASSAFRGSLSGNTIYF
clone_size: many; d_call: TRBD2; j_call: TRBJ2-2; v_call: TRBV11-2; cdr3_nt: TGTGCCAGCAGCTTACTTAGCGGGAGGGGGAACACCGGGGAGCTGTTTTTT; cdr3_aa: CASSLLSGRGNTGELFF
clone_size: many; d_call: TRBD2; j_call: TRBJ2-1; v_call: TRBV20-1; cdr3_nt: TGCAGTGCAAGGAGCGCGGGAGACGATTACAATGAGCAGTTCTTC; cdr3_aa: CSARSAGDDYNEQFF
clone_size: many; d_call: .; j_call: TRBJ2-3; v_call: TRBV5-6; cdr3_nt: TGTGCCAGCAGCTCACAGATATTCACAGATACGCAGTATTTT; cdr3_aa: CASSSQIFTDTQYF
clone_size: few; d_call: .; j_call: TRBJ2-2; v_call: TRBV29-1; cdr3_nt: TGCAGCGCAACTGAGGGGGTCGGGGAGTTGTTTTTT; cdr3_aa: CSATEGVGELFF
clone_size: few; d_call: .; j_call: TRBJ2-2; v_call: TRBV6-6; cdr3_nt: TGTGCCAGCAGTTACTACGGGGCCCGGACACCCACCGGGGAGCTGTTTTTT; cdr3_aa: CASSYYGARTPTGELFF
clone_size: few; d_call: .; j_call: TRBJ2-2; v_call: TRBV7-2; cdr3_nt: TGTGCAAGCAGCTTAGACTCCGGAGAAACCGGGGAGCTGTTTTTT; cdr3_aa: CASSLDSGETGELFF
clone_size: many; d_call: .; j_call: TRBJ1-6; v_call: TRBV5-6; cdr3_nt: TGTGCCAGCAGCTTGAGGAAACGAAGCTCCTATAATTCACCCCTCCACTTT; cdr3_aa: CASSLRKRSSYNSPLHF
clone_size: .; d_call: .; j_call: TRBJ2-2; v_call: TRBV19; cdr3_nt: TGTGCCAGTACGCACGGGGGACAGGGACTAGCGTGCACCGGGGAGCTGTTTTTT; cdr3_aa: CASTHGGQGLACTGELFF
clone_size: .; d_call: TRBD2; j_call: TRBJ2-1; v_call: TRBV10-2; cdr3_nt: TGCGCCAGCACCGAAAGCAGCCTAGCGGGGGGCGCAATCAATGAGCAGTTCTTC; cdr3_aa: CASTESSLAGGAINEQFF
clone_size: many; d_call: TRBD2; j_call: TRBJ2-3; v_call: TRBV20-1; cdr3_nt: TGCAGTGCCAGACTAGCGGGAAGTTGGGCAGGCACAGATACGCAGTATTTT; cdr3_aa: CSARLAGSWAGTDTQYF
clone_size: .; d_call: .; j_call: TRBJ1-2; v_call: TRBV12-3/TRBV12-4; cdr3_nt: TGTGCCAGCAGTCCGACAGGTCCGGAGGGCTACACCTTC; cdr3_aa: CASSPTGPEGYTF
clone_size: .; d_call: TRBD2; j_call: TRBJ2-1; v_call: TRBV11-2; cdr3_nt: TGTGCCAGCAGCTCCCGGACTAGCCTCTTCAATGAGCAGTTCTTC; cdr3_aa: CASSSRTSLFNEQFF